This T cell receptor (beta chain) was captured in a study of T cell responses to AZD1222 COVID-19 vaccine. Study results and limitations: CD4 TCRs associated with vaccination spanned spike, dominating at 160-218 and 743-854.

Concerning this clone: Its antigen is undetermined.

Using immunoSEQ multiplex PCR, the repertoire was profiled, and TCRdb retains in-frame clones only, with some absent. The repertoire consists of 65,000 to 85,000 clones, with roughly 80% occurring once and the leading ten covering 20% to 25%. The CDR3 is 14 residues long. The V gene lost 5 bases and the J gene lost 0 bases, with 10 bases spanning the gap. Germline CDR1 reads MNHEY; CDR2 reads SVGAGI. The rearrangement uses TRBV6-5 and TRBJ1-1; no definite D call. This TCR was recovered from an adult in good health. The specimen was peripheral blood, collected on day 0 of AZD1222 vaccination. CDR3 in amino acids: CASSPRAVNTEAFF. The CDR3 region has the DNA TGTGCCAGCAGTCCCCGGGCGGTGAACACTGAAGCTTTCTTT.